This TCR beta chain was retrieved from a study of tumor-infiltrating lymphocytes in primary liver carcinoma. Study information: Subjects consisted of male and female patients aged 30 to 69 years.

From approximately 20-30 mg of unsorted bulk tissue, DNA and RNA were co-extracted together. Without exception, tumor samples held over 90% viable tumor cells. In regard to this clonotype: Its antigen remains unknown.

Germline lookup yields CDR1 MNHEY and CDR2 SVGEGT. The length of the CDR3 is 15 residues. V was pared by 9 bases and J by 5 bases, with 9 bases of the junction left unmatched. Study findings and constraints: Compared with tumor region pairs, tumor-adjacent and tumor-blood pairs overlapped less.

cDNA specific to TCR beta was made from about 0.45 ug of total RNA, with a constant-region primer employed for priming. Libraries for TCR beta were built through three nested multiplex PCR rounds, which together made up a slightly modified ARM-PCR procedure. Investigators reported that the first two PCR rounds, at about 11 cycles each, used TRBV1-TRBV30 forward primers with a C-beta reverse primer. TCRdb recomputed calls from the multiplex PCR reads with MiXCR, one row per CDR3 protein. This table holds roughly 190,000 distinct CDR3 sequences, 85% found once. The specimen sequenced was tumor tissue from primary liver carcinoma. The rearrangement joins TRBV6-2 or TRBV6-3 to TRBJ2-2; TRBD2 aligns across 10 bases. This receptor was identified in a man in his forties with primary liver carcinoma and hepatitis B virus infection. In nucleotides, the CDR3 is TGTGCCAGTACCGGACTAGCGGCGAGGACCGGGGAGCTGTTTTTT. Translated: CASTGLAARTGELFF.